This entry lists 23 T cell receptor beta chains sequenced from one sample in a study of ipilimumab plus nivolumab after autologous stem cell transplantation. Data came from immunoSEQ multiplex PCR; TCRdb stores just in-frame clones and leaves some out. This table holds roughly 16,000 clones, about 80% found once. The sequenced sample was PBMCs, obtained in a trial of ipilimumab plus nivolumab as post-transplant consolidation. The receptor source for this set is a male donor with diffuse large B-cell lymphoma.

CDR3 region: CASSQTGGTEAFF. The CDR3 region has the DNA TGTGCCAGCAGCCAGACCGGGGGCACTGAAGCTTTCTTT. The V call is TRBV27, the J call TRBJ1-1; TRBD1 is a possible D gene (5 bases). The CDR3 covers 13 residues. V was pared by 6 bases and J by 4 bases, with 12 bases between. Germline loops: CDR1 MNHEY, CDR2 SMNVEV (reference sequence).

The V call is TRBV5-1, the J call TRBJ2-5; 8 nucleotides align to TRBD1. Looked up from germline, CDR1 is SGHRS and CDR2 is YFSETQ. This CDR3 spans 14 amino acids. Trimming took 3 bases from V and 1 from J; bases not matched to a gene: 2. This CDR3 is CASSSQGVQETQYF. The CDR3, as DNA: TGCGCCAGCAGCTCACAGGGGGTCCAAGAGACCCAGTACTTC.

V and J are TRBV12-2 and TRBJ1-6. TRBV12-2 counts as a pseudogene. The CDR3 runs to 17 residues. The CDR3 DNA reads as TGTGCAAGTCGCTTGAGAGGGGCGATCACCTATAATTCACCCCTCCACTTT. Amino acids: CASRLRGAITYNSPLHF.

The chain combines TRBV6-5 with TRBJ1-2; D is undetermined. Germline lookup yields CDR1 MNHEY and CDR2 SVGAGI. The CDR3 contains 13 residues. Trimming took 5 bases from V and 4 from J, leaving 11 bases between them. CDR3 loop: CASSEDHLYGYTF. As DNA, the CDR3 is TGTGCCAGCAGTGAGGATCACCTCTATGGCTACACCTTC.

This clone was seen just once. The V gene is TRBV14, the J gene TRBJ1-1; TRBD1 matches 8 bases. CDR1 and CDR2 (germline): SGHDN, FVKESK. Losses at the gene ends were 1 base for V and 4 bases for J; bases not matched to a gene: 2. The CDR3 runs to 14 residues. The CDR3 here is CASSQGTGFTEAFF. CDR3 nucleotides: TGTGCCAGCAGCCAAGGGACAGGGTTCACTGAAGCTTTCTTT.

The rearrangement links TRBV25-1 to TRBJ2-7, with D possibly called TRBD1 or TRBD2 (6 bases each). Deletions cut 4 bases from V and 6 bases from J, with 13 bases between. The CDR3 totals 13 residues. Per the germline V gene, CDR1 is MGHDK and CDR2 is SYGVNS. The CDR3 bases are TGTGCCAGCAGTGGGTACAGGGACTCCGAGCAGTACTTC. Translating it yields CASSGYRDSEQYF.

V and J are TRBV10-3 and TRBJ1-4; D is ambiguous. The germline V and J ends were trimmed by 6 bases and 4 bases, with 12 bases remaining between them. The germline V gene encodes CDR1 ENHRY and CDR2 SYGVKD. The CDR3 loop spans 14 amino acids. The CDR3 nucleotides read TGTGCCATCAGCCGTGAGGCCTATAATGAAAAACTGTTTTTT. It specifies CAISREAYNEKLFF.

V is TRBV2 and J is TRBJ1-4; 10 bases are a match to TRBD1. Unmatched junction bases numbered 13, after V lost 8 bases and J lost 4 bases. The CDR3 has 17 residues. From germline, CDR1 is SNHLY and CDR2 FYNNEI. CDR3 coding DNA: TGTGCCAGCGACCCGGGACAGGGGTGGGGGAATAATGAAAAACTGTTTTTT. Amino acids: CASDPGQGWGNNEKLFF.

The chain is built from TRBV7-9 and TRBJ1-1; D remains ambiguous. CDR1 and CDR2 from the germline V gene are SEHNR and FQNEAQ (reference sequence). The CDR3 spans 15 residues. Trimming left V 1 base short and J 1 base short, with 10 bases between. This chain's CDR3 is CASSLEAARNTEAFF. CDR3 DNA sequence: TGTGCCAGCAGCTTAGAGGCAGCTAGGAACACTGAAGCTTTCTTT.

V is TRBV9 and J is TRBJ2-6; D ambiguous. The germline V gene encodes CDR1 SGDLS and CDR2 YYNGEE. The CDR3 is 13 amino acids. Trimming took 5 bases from V and 3 from J, leaving 6 bases between them. The CDR3 sequence: CASRGFGANVLTF. CDR3 DNA sequence: TGTGCCAGCAGGGGTTTTGGGGCCAACGTCCTGACTTTC.

The V and J genes are TRBV28 and TRBJ1-2, with a tentative D call TRBD1 (5 bases). From germline, CDR1 is MDHEN and CDR2 SYDVKM. This CDR3 is 12 amino acids long. V was cut by 7 bases and J by 5 bases, with 11 bases left in between. CDR3 nucleotide sequence: TGTGCCAGCAATGTACAGGCTTATGGCTACACCTTC. Translated: CASNVQAYGYTF.

The chain couples TRBV4-2 to TRBJ2-1; 11 bases are a match to TRBD1. Germline values: CDR1 LGHNA, CDR2 YNFKEQ. V shed 1 base, J shed 6 bases, and the junction held 2 bases outside the gene matches. The CDR3 is 15 residues long. Here the CDR3 DNA reads TGTGCCAGCAGCCAAGTGGACAGGGGGCCCAATGAGCAGTTCTTC. It codes for CASSQVDRGPNEQFF.

The chain combines TRBV30 with TRBJ2-7; possibly TRBD1 for D (6 bases). Trimming left V 2 bases short and J 0 bases short, with 17 bases between. The germline V gene has CDR1 GTSNPN and CDR2 SVGIG (reference sequence). The CDR3 is 16 amino acids. CDR3 sequence (DNA): TGTGCCTGGAGTCCAGGGGACGCCCTTTCCTCCTACGAGCAGTACTTC. This translates into CAWSPGDALSSYEQYF.

The J gene is TRBJ1-1, the V gene TRBV9, with D possibly matching TRBD1 (5 bases). The CDR3 has 14 amino acids. The germline V gene has CDR1 SGDLS and CDR2 YYNGEE. V lost 0 bases to trimming and J lost 5 bases, with 11 bases between them. The CDR3 DNA reads as TGTGCCAGCAGCGTAGGAGACTCAGGGACTGAAGCTTTCTTT. Encoded protein: CASSVGDSGTEAFF.

The genes are TRBV7-9 and TRBJ2-7, with D perhaps matching TRBD1 (5 bases). In germline, CDR1 is SEHNR, CDR2 FQNEAQ (reference sequence). The ends were cut back, 3 bases at V and 6 bases at J, with 15 bases in the middle. CDR3 length: 14 residues. The CDR3 spells CASSFETEGAEQYF. The CDR3 DNA sequence: TGTGCCAGCAGCTTCGAGACAGAAGGCGCCGAGCAGTACTTC.

The chain combines TRBV2 with TRBJ1-5; D is unresolved. Germline V gives CDR1 SNHLY, CDR2 FYNNEI. The CDR3 sequence is 12 residues long. V was clipped by 5 bases and J by 10 bases, with 12 bases between them. The chain's CDR3 is CASSRGIEPQHF. The CDR3 DNA is TGTGCCAGCAGTCGAGGGATTGAACCCCAGCATTTT.

The V gene is TRBV6-5, the J gene TRBJ2-7, with D possibly TRBD1 on 6 matching bases. The CDR3 has 12 residues. From germline, CDR1 is MNHEY and CDR2 SVGAGI. V lost 6 bases to trimming and J lost 9 bases, with 15 bases between them. CDR3 residues: CASSLGTMVQYF. CDR3 nucleotide sequence: TGTGCCAGCAGCCTCGGGACAATGGTGCAGTACTTC.

The chain carries TRBV11-2 and TRBJ1-6; 10 bases map to TRBD1. V shed 6 bases, J shed 9 bases, and the junction held 8 bases outside the gene matches. The CDR3 sequence is 15 residues long. Per the germline V gene, CDR1 is SGHAT and CDR2 is FQNNGV. The CDR3 region has the DNA TGTGCCAGCAGACGTCTGGGACAGGGGAGTTCACCCCTCCACTTT. Translating it yields CASRRLGQGSSPLHF.

The V call is TRBV4-1, the J call TRBJ2-4, with D maybe TRBD2 (6 bases). CDR3 size: 17 residues. In germline, CDR1 is MGHRA, CDR2 YSYEKL. V lost 7 bases, J lost 3 bases, and 22 bases lay in between. CDR3: CASTSVTVGGGKNIQYF. CDR3 coding DNA: TGCGCCAGCACATCCGTGACTGTTGGGGGAGGCAAAAACATTCAGTACTTC.

The count of this clone is one. The rearrangement links TRBV11-2 to TRBJ1-4, with a weak D call TRBD1 (6 bases). The CDR3 length is 15 residues. The V and J ends lost 5 bases and 4 bases respectively, with 14 bases between them. Germline V CDR1 and CDR2: SGHAT, FQNNGV. Written as DNA, the CDR3 is TGTGCCAGCAGCGAGGGGGGCAGCTATAATGAAAAACTGTTTTTT. This sequence encodes CASSEGGSYNEKLFF.

The V and J genes are TRBV28 and TRBJ1-5; D ambiguous. The germline V gene has CDR1 MDHEN and CDR2 SYDVKM. This CDR3 is built from 14 residues. Trimming cost V 5 bases and J 1 base, with 9 bases left between them. In DNA, the CDR3 is TGTGCCAGCAGTAGAGACGAGAGCAATCAGCCCCAGCATTTT. Translated: CASSRDESNQPQHF.

J is TRBJ1-6 and V is TRBV5-6; the D is unclear. CDR1 and CDR2 (germline): SGHDT, YYEEEE. The CDR3 consists of 15 residues. V dropped 5 bases and J dropped 4 bases, with 13 bases sitting between them. DNA of the CDR3: TGTGCCAGCAGTGGGGATGGGTCTTATAATTCACCCCTCCACTTT. It yields the protein CASSGDGSYNSPLHF.

V usage is TRBV6-1 and J usage is TRBJ1-2; D gene uncertain. Trimming left V 4 bases short and J 8 bases short, with 8 bases between. The germline CDR1 and CDR2 sequences are MNHNS and SASEGT. The CDR3 totals 11 residues. Written as DNA, the CDR3 is TGTGCCAGCAGTGGGAACGGGGGCTACACCTTC. Amino acids: CASSGNGGYTF.